The source of this T cell receptor (beta chain) is a study of T cell responses to AZD1222 COVID-19 vaccine. Of note for this clone: The antigen is unknown.

Generated by immunoSEQ multiplex PCR, the TCRdb table keeps only in-frame clones and is missing some. The sample contains roughly 150,000 clones, 80% to 95% of which appear only once. Study results and caveats: In a largely white British group with more females than males, clonal diversity was possibly underestimated. At 160-218 and 743-854, vaccine-associated CD4 TCRs were dominant, and they spanned spike.

V was trimmed by 6 bases and J by 3 bases, leaving 23 bases between them. The CDR3 length is 17 residues. The germline gives CDR1 MNHEY, CDR2 SVGEGT. V is TRBV6-2 or TRBV6-3 and J is TRBJ1-2; the D is unclear. The sequence was obtained from an adult who received the AZD1222 COVID-19 vaccine. The sample consisted of peripheral blood, taken 28 days after the second AZD1222 dose. The CDR3 spells CASSTQDNEPEDYGYTF. The CDR3 DNA is TGTGCCAGCAGCACCCAGGATAACGAACCAGAAGACTATGGCTACACCTTC.